One sample yielded the 27 T cell receptor beta chains listed below, sequenced in a study of T cell responses to AZD1222 COVID-19 vaccine. Some clones are missing from TCRdb's copy, which holds only in-frame ones; the method was immunoSEQ multiplex PCR. The sample carries roughly 70,000 clones, 88% recorded once. The sample was peripheral blood, taken 28 days after the second dose of the MenACWY control vaccine. These receptors all stem from an adult who received the MenACWY meningococcal vaccine as a control.

The chain combines TRBV29-1 with TRBJ2-3, with TRBD2 matching over 9 bases. V was pared by 6 bases and J by 2 bases, with 6 bases of the junction left unmatched. This CDR3 comprises 14 residues. Germline V gene sequence: CDR1 SQVTM, CDR2 ANQGSEA. CDR3 sequence reads: CSVVIAGDTDTQYF. CDR3 bases: TGCAGCGTGGTTATAGCGGGGGACACAGATACGCAGTATTTT.

The chain recombines TRBV18 with TRBJ2-7, with D perhaps TRBD2 (6 bases). The CDR3 totals 13 residues. The germline V gene encodes CDR1 KGHSH and CDR2 LQKENI. Trimming took off 4 bases at V and 2 bases at J, with 9 bases between the two ends. The CDR3 protein is CASSLGGTYEQYF. The DNA of the CDR3 is TGTGCCAGCTCACTGGGGGGTACCTACGAGCAGTACTTC. Based on the CDR3 plus reference TRBV18 and TRBJ2-7, the full variable domain is NAGVMQNPRHLVRRRGQEARLRCSPMKGHSHVYWYRQLPEEGLKFMVYLQKENIIDESGMPKERFSAEFPKEGPSILRIQQVVRGDSAAYFCASSLGGTYEQYFGPGTRLTVT.

The rearrangement uses TRBV28 and TRBJ1-4; 9 nucleotides line up with TRBD1. The CDR3 is 15 residues long. In germline, CDR1 is MDHEN, CDR2 SYDVKM. V gave up 6 bases and J gave up 8 bases; unmatched junction bases: 10. The CDR3, as DNA: TGTGCCAGCAGCCCATTAGACAGGGGGAGAGAAAAACTGTTTTTT. Protein sequence: CASSPLDRGREKLFF.

The chain employs TRBV29-1 and TRBJ2-7, with D maybe TRBD2 (5 bases). CDR1 is SQVTM and CDR2 is ANQGSEA in the germline V gene. This CDR3 is 11 amino acids long. Trimming removed 6 bases at V and 3 bases at J, with 9 bases between. Here the CDR3 reads CSVGEGYEQYF. CDR3 in DNA: TGCAGCGTAGGAGAGGGCTACGAGCAGTACTTC.

The V and J genes are TRBV28 and TRBJ2-7; 7 bases align to TRBD2. CDR1 is MDHEN and CDR2 is SYDVKM in the germline V gene. This CDR3 is 15 amino acids long. Unmatched junction bases numbered 7, after V lost 2 bases and J lost 3 bases. The CDR3 nucleotides are TGTGCCAGCAGTTTAATGCCAGGGAGGGTCTACGAGCAGTACTTC. It yields the protein CASSLMPGRVYEQYF.

The J gene is TRBJ1-1, the V gene TRBV10-1; unclear D gene. The V end lost 4 bases, the J end lost 6 bases, and 6 bases lay between the germline ends. In germline, CDR1 is WNHNN, CDR2 SYGVQD (reference sequence). The CDR3 extends over 11 amino acids. CDR3 nucleotides: TGCGCCAGCAGTGTCACCCCTGAAGCTTTCTTT. Residues: CASSVTPEAFF.

The table lists this clone with a count of one. The chain is built from TRBV6-2 or TRBV6-3 and TRBJ2-2; D remains ambiguous. This CDR3 has 18 amino acids. Per germline, CDR1 MNHEY and CDR2 SVGEGT. Trimming cost V 0 bases and J 3 bases, with 17 bases left between them. Here the CDR3 reads CASSYSRRNGRYTGELFF. The DNA of the CDR3 is TGTGCCAGCAGTTACTCGAGACGGAACGGGCGGTACACCGGGGAGCTGTTTTTT.

The chain links TRBV19 to TRBJ1-2; a weak D match, TRBD1 (6 bases). The CDR3 contains 12 residues. Trimming removed 7 bases from V and 3 bases from J, with 9 bases in between. Germline V lookup: CDR1 LNHDA, CDR2 SQIVND (reference sequence). CDR3 amino acids: CASNQGHYGYTF. The DNA for the CDR3 is TGTGCCAGTAATCAGGGGCACTATGGCTACACCTTC.

The chain joins TRBV18 to TRBJ2-2; D may be TRBD1 (6 bases). Germline V gene data show CDR1 as KGHSH and CDR2 as LQKENI. The ends were cut back, 3 bases at V and 5 bases at J, with 13 bases in the middle. This CDR3 has 15 amino acids. The chain's CDR3 is CASSPAQTGTGELFF. DNA for the CDR3: TGTGCCAGCTCACCCGCACAGACAGGAACCGGGGAGCTGTTTTTT. Looking up the rest from reference TRBV18 and TRBJ2-2 gives the full variable domain: NAGVMQNPRHLVRRRGQEARLRCSPMKGHSHVYWYRQLPEEGLKFMVYLQKENIIDESGMPKERFSAEFPKEGPSILRIQQVVRGDSAAYFCASSPAQTGTGELFFGEGSRLTVL.

The rearrangement joins TRBV19 to TRBJ1-1; maybe TRBD1 (6 bases). Germline V gives CDR1 LNHDA, CDR2 SQIVND (reference sequence). The CDR3 runs 13 residues. V gave up 8 bases and J gave up 3 bases, with 13 bases separating them. In nucleotides, the CDR3 is TGTGCCAGTCAACAGGGTTCGTACACTGAAGCTTTCTTT. It translates to CASQQGSYTEAFF.

This clone has a handful of counts. This chain connects TRBV5-1 to TRBJ1-6; TRBD1 agrees at 10 bases. Germline assignment: CDR1 SGHRS and CDR2 YFSETQ. CDR3 length: 14 amino acids. V was clipped by 3 bases and J by 7 bases; unmatched bases: 1. The CDR3 reads CASSWTGGNSPLHF. CDR3 sequence (DNA): TGCGCCAGCAGCTGGACAGGGGGGAATTCACCCCTCCACTTT.

In its sample, this clone was seen once. The chain recombines TRBV4-1 with TRBJ2-5; TRBD2 might be the D (5 bases). There are 16 residues in the CDR3. CDR1 is MGHRA and CDR2 is YSYEKL in the germline V gene. V was clipped by 0 bases and J by 4 bases, with 15 bases between them. Written as DNA, the CDR3 is TGCGCCAGCAGCCAAGATCTTTCGGGGTACGGAGAGACCCAGTACTTC. As protein: CASSQDLSGYGETQYF.

This clone was seen a single time. The chain couples TRBV13 to TRBJ2-1, with 14 nucleotides matching TRBD2. This CDR3 has 14 residues. Per germline, CDR1 PRHDT and CDR2 FYEKMQ (reference sequence). V lost 5 bases, J lost 12 bases, and 6 bases stayed unmatched. The CDR3 region is CASSKGLAGATQFF. CDR3 DNA sequence: TGTGCCAGCAGCAAGGGACTAGCGGGAGCCACGCAGTTCTTC.

In its sample, this clone was seen a few times. V and J are TRBV9 and TRBJ1-2; D is undetermined. The CDR3 is 14 amino acids. Germline V gene lookup returns CDR1 SGDLS and CDR2 YYNGEE. Trimming stripped 0 bases from V and 4 bases from J, with 10 bases between. The CDR3: CASSVGVASYGYTF. In DNA form, the CDR3 reads TGTGCCAGCAGCGTAGGGGTTGCCAGCTATGGCTACACCTTC.

The rearrangement links TRBV2 to TRBJ1-2, with 7 bases matching TRBD1. Germline CDR1 is SNHLY and CDR2 is FYNNEI. The CDR3 totals 14 residues. V trimming: 4 bases; J trimming: 2 bases; junction bases outside the gene matches: 4. CDR3 bases: TGTGCCAGCAGTGTTGACAGGGCCAACTATGGCTACACCTTC. As protein: CASSVDRANYGYTF.

The genes are TRBV5-1 and TRBJ2-7; TRBD1 aligns across 10 bases. Germline V lookup: CDR1 SGHRS, CDR2 YFSETQ. The CDR3 is 14 amino acids. Trimming cost V 3 bases and J 3 bases; bases outside gene matches: 3. The CDR3 region has the DNA TGCGCCAGCAGCTGGACAGGGGGAGACTACGAGCAGTACTTC. This encodes CASSWTGGDYEQYF.

The chain is built from TRBV6-5 and TRBJ1-1; weak D call: TRBD1 (6 bases). The CDR3 extends over 13 amino acids. Trimming removed 5 bases at V and 3 bases at J, with 10 bases between. Per germline, CDR1 MNHEY and CDR2 SVGAGI. CDR3 DNA: TGTGCCAGCAGTCCACGGACAGACACTGAAGCTTTCTTT. The encoded protein is CASSPRTDTEAFF.

The CDR3 protein is CASSEGNRGYTF. CDR3 nucleotides: TGTGCCAGCAGTGAAGGTAACCGCGGCTACACCTTC. V gene TRBV2 combines with J gene TRBJ1-2; D is uncertain. The germline CDR1 and CDR2 sequences are SNHLY and FYNNEI. The germline V and J ends were trimmed by 1 base and 8 bases, with 8 bases remaining between them. The CDR3 length is 12 residues.

The chain links TRBV12-3 or TRBV12-4 to TRBJ2-5; a weak D match, TRBD2 (5 bases). V lost 5 bases to trimming and J lost 4 bases, with 8 bases between them. The length of the CDR3 is 12 residues. The CDR3 DNA reads as TGTGCCAGCAGTCAACTAGGAGAGACCCAGTACTTC. Amino acid sequence: CASSQLGETQYF.

The CDR3 protein is CASSQAGTQYF. The CDR3, as DNA: TGTGCCAGCAGCCAGGCCGGGACCCAGTACTTC. The chain recombines TRBV13 with TRBJ2-5; D not resolved. The V end lost 5 bases, the J end lost 7 bases, and 8 bases lay between the germline ends. Germline CDR1 and CDR2: PRHDT and FYEKMQ (reference sequence). The CDR3 contains 11 residues.

This chain uses TRBV7-3 with TRBJ2-6; 11 nucleotides agree with TRBD2. Germline V gives CDR1 SGHTA, CDR2 FQGTGA. The CDR3 runs to 17 residues. V lost 4 bases to trimming and J lost 0 bases; unmatched junction nucleotides: 2. The CDR3 nucleotides are TGTGCCAGCAGCTCTAGCGGGGGGTTCTCTGGGGCCAACGTCCTGACTTTC. It translates to CASSSSGGFSGANVLTF.

V is TRBV5-8 and J is TRBJ1-3; D unresolved. Germline CDR1 reads SGHTS; CDR2 reads YDEGEE. V lost 4 bases to trimming and J lost 0 bases, with 8 bases between them. This CDR3 is 14 amino acids long. The CDR3 region has the DNA TGTGCCAGCAGCGCTGAGCCCTCTGGAAACACCATATATTTT. Its translation is CASSAEPSGNTIYF. The complete variable domain, with remaining parts taken from reference TRBV5-8 and TRBJ1-3, reads EAGVTQSPTHLIKTRGQQATLRCSPISGHTSVYWYQQALGLGLQFLLWYDEGEERNRGNFPPRFSGRQFPNYSSELNVNALELEDSALYLCASSAEPSGNTIYFGEGSWLTVV.

The chain has TRBV3-1 (or the pseudogene TRBV3-2) and TRBJ1-5, with D perhaps TRBD1 (5 bases). Germline CDR1 is LGHDT and CDR2 is YNNKEL (reference sequence). This CDR3 is built from 15 residues. Trimming took off 3 bases at V and 0 bases at J, with 9 bases between the two ends. The DNA for the CDR3 is TGTGCCAGCAGCCAGAGTGACAGTAGCAATCAGCCCCAGCATTTT. It yields the protein CASSQSDSSNQPQHF.

J is TRBJ2-7 and V is TRBV6-2 or TRBV6-3, with 7 nucleotides matching TRBD2. The CDR3 runs 15 residues. Germline V gives CDR1 MNHEY, CDR2 SVGEGT. Losses at the gene ends were 4 bases for V and 2 bases for J; bases not matched to a gene: 8. The CDR3 nucleotides are TGTGCCAGCAGTTTAGAAGCGGGGTCAGCCTACGAGCAGTACTTC. This gives the protein CASSLEAGSAYEQYF.

V is TRBV25-1 and J is TRBJ1-2; no definite D call. CDR1 is MGHDK and CDR2 is SYGVNS in the germline V gene. The CDR3 is made up of 13 amino acids. Between the trimmed V and J ends, which lost 3 bases and 4 bases, there was a span of 9 bases. DNA of the CDR3: TGTGCCAGCAGTGACTCCCCACTCTATGGCTACACCTTC. Translation gives CASSDSPLYGYTF.

This clone was found once. This chain links TRBV6-5 with TRBJ1-3; no reliable D call. In germline, CDR1 is MNHEY, CDR2 SVGAGI. The CDR3 spans 14 residues. V was trimmed by 7 bases and J by 4 bases, leaving 14 bases between them. The CDR3 loop is CASIDPYLGNTIYF. DNA of the CDR3: TGTGCCAGCATCGACCCCTACCTAGGAAACACCATATATTTT.

This chain uses TRBV7-2 with TRBJ1-6; no clear D gene. Germline CDR1 is SGHTA and CDR2 is FQGNSA. V lost 5 bases and J lost 6, with 14 bases in between. The CDR3 has 15 amino acids. The CDR3 loop is CASSPRQMFNSPLHF. CDR3 coding DNA: TGTGCCAGCAGCCCCAGACAAATGTTTAATTCACCCCTCCACTTT.